Below, one TCR beta chain is given with its context. The antigen is not known. This record belongs to a study of PD-1 blockade in classical Hodgkin lymphoma. CDR3 length: 15 residues. Germline assignment: CDR1 SGDLS and CDR2 YYNGEE. V gave up 3 bases and J gave up 7 bases; unmatched junction bases: 5. Study findings and constraints: As was reported, newly diagnosed patients showed lower baseline TCR diversity than healthy donors did. A significant rise in TCR diversity was seen by C4D1 for CD4+ cells but not for CD8+ cells. Differences between repertoires have undefined causes, possibly disease activity or prior therapy. Complete responders started with a diversity level that resembled newly diagnosed patients at baseline.

Libraries were prepared by immunoSEQ multiplex PCR; TCRdb keeps only in-frame clonotypes and omits some of them. Of tens of thousands of clones listed, 80% were seen once; the top ten hold approximately 20%. Every patient relapsed after autologous stem cell transplantation, and brentuximab vedotin exposure varied. This rearrangement joins TRBV9 to TRBJ1-6; 9 nucleotides line up with TRBD1. The TCR originated in a human donor with classical Hodgkin lymphoma. The sample here was peripheral blood mononuclear cells (PBMCs), taken before the second cycle of nivolumab. The CDR3 reads CASSGTGEGNSPLHF. The CDR3 nucleotides read TGTGCCAGCAGCGGGACAGGGGAAGGGAATTCACCCCTCCACTTT.